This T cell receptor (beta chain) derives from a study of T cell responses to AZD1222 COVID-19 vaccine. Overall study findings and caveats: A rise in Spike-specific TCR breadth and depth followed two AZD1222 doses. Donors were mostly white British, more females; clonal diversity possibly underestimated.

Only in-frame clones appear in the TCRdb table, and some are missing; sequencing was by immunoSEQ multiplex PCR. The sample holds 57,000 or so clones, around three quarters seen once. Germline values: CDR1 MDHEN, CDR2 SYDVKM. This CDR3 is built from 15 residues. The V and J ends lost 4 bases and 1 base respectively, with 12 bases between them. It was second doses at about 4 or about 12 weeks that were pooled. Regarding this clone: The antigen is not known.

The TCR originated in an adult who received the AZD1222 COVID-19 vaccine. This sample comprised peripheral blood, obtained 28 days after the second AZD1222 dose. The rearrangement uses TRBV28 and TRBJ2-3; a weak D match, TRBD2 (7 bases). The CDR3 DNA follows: TGTGCCAGCAGTTCCCCGGGGGGCCGCACAGATACGCAGTATTTT. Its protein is CASSSPGGRTDTQYF.